Below, 25 T cell receptor beta chains from the same sample are listed, as sequenced in a study of blood T cell repertoires in COVID-19. TCRdb keeps only in-frame clones here, not all; method: immunoSEQ multiplex PCR. The sample holds approximately 250,000 clones, roughly 90% seen once. The sequenced material came from peripheral blood. The origin of the receptors is a man aged 25 to 45 with active or convalescent COVID-19.

The J gene is TRBJ2-7, the V gene TRBV30, with TRBD2 matching over 8 bases. J was trimmed by 6 bases and V by 5 bases; bases with no gene match: 6. The germline gives CDR1 GTSNPN, CDR2 SVGIG (reference sequence). This CDR3 comprises 12 residues. The CDR3 spells CAWGGGLSEQYF. DNA of the CDR3: TGTGCCTGGGGCGGGGGGCTCAGCGAGCAGTACTTC.

The chain joins TRBV11-2 to TRBJ2-3; 7 positions agree with TRBD2. With V trimmed by 6 bases and J by 1 base, 4 bases remained unmatched. Germline loops: CDR1 SGHAT, CDR2 FQNNGV. CDR3 length: 14 residues. The CDR3 here is CASRLRGGTDTQYF. The CDR3 nucleotides are TGTGCCAGCAGACTTCGGGGGGGCACAGATACGCAGTATTTT.

V is TRBV4-2 and J is TRBJ1-4, with TRBD1 matching 10 bases. The V segment lost 8 bases and the J segment 7 bases; nucleotides outside the gene matches: 4. Germline V gene lookup returns CDR1 LGHNA and CDR2 YNFKEQ. This CDR3 has 13 amino acids. The CDR3 DNA reads TGTGCCAGCCACAGACAGGGGGCTGAAAAACTGTTTTTT. Its translation: CASHRQGAEKLFF.

The chain employs TRBV11-2 and TRBJ2-7, with 9 bases identical to TRBD1. The CDR3 spans 15 residues. The junction had 6 bases not matched to a gene; V was cut back by 4 bases and J by 2 bases. Germline assignment: CDR1 SGHAT and CDR2 FQNNGV. The CDR3 bases are TGTGCCAGCAGCTCGAGTGGGGACAGGGCCTACGAGCAGTACTTC. Its translation: CASSSSGDRAYEQYF.

This chain uses TRBV9 with TRBJ2-3; 10 bases agree with TRBD2. The V gene's germline CDR1 is SGDLS and CDR2 YYNGEE. This CDR3 region has 16 residues. The V segment lost 3 bases and the J segment 4 bases; nucleotides outside the gene matches: 8. The CDR3 here is CASSDIAGGTPDTQYF. CDR3 DNA: TGTGCCAGCAGCGACATAGCGGGGGGAACCCCAGATACGCAGTATTTT.

This clone was counted a single time. The chain has TRBV24-1 and TRBJ2-1, with TRBD1 matching 7 bases. The germline gives CDR1 KGHDR, CDR2 SFDVKD. With V trimmed by 4 bases and J by 5 bases, 7 bases remained unmatched. The length of the CDR3 is 15 residues. In nucleotides, the CDR3 is TGTGCCACCAGTGACTCGACCCAGGGGGACAATGAGCAGTTCTTC. Amino acid sequence: CATSDSTQGDNEQFF.

The chain recombines TRBV6-5 with TRBJ2-7, with unresolved D. Germline loops: CDR1 MNHEY, CDR2 SVGAGI. The germline V and J ends were trimmed by 2 bases and 3 bases, with 8 bases remaining between them. The CDR3 has 13 amino acids. CDR3 loop: CASSYGQNYEQYF. Written as DNA, the CDR3 is TGTGCCAGCAGTTACGGCCAAAACTACGAGCAGTACTTC.

The rearrangement links TRBV10-2 to TRBJ2-7, with 8 bases matching TRBD2. The length of the CDR3 is 14 residues. Germline V CDR1 and CDR2: WSHSY, SAAADI. J gave up 2 bases and V 6 bases, and 6 bases lay outside the gene matches. CDR3 sequence reads: CASREAGATYEQYF. The CDR3 nucleotides read TGCGCCAGCAGAGAAGCGGGGGCCACCTACGAGCAGTACTTC.

This rearrangement joins TRBV7-9 to TRBJ1-3; TRBD1 matches 7 bases. V lost 6 bases and J lost 0; bases outside the gene matches: 11. Germline values: CDR1 SEHNR, CDR2 FQNEAQ (reference sequence). CDR3 length equals 17 residues. CDR3 sequence (DNA): TGTGCCAGCAGACGAGACCCCAGGGGGAGCTCTGGAAACACCATATATTTT. Its protein product is CASRRDPRGSSGNTIYF.

Only a few counts were recorded for this clone. The genes are TRBV7-5 and TRBJ2-1; the table's D call, TRBD2, has no DNA check behind it. TRBV7-5 is a listed pseudogene. The CDR3 covers 19 residues. The CDR3 protein is CARSSTRLAGGLSYNEQFF. In nucleotides, the CDR3 is TGTGCCAGAAGCTCGACAAGACTAGCGGGGGGGCTCTCTTACAATGAGCAGTTCTTC.

The chain joins TRBV4-1 to TRBJ2-1; tentatively, D is TRBD2 (6 bases). Trimming pared 3 bases from V and 7 bases from J, leaving 10 bases between. This CDR3 has 13 amino acids. Per the germline V gene, CDR1 is MGHRA and CDR2 is YSYEKL. The CDR3 DNA sequence: TGCGCCAGCAGCCAGAGGACTACGAATGAGCAGTTCTTC. Translation gives CASSQRTTNEQFF.

This clone was observed once. The genes are TRBV5-1 and TRBJ1-1; D not resolved. V was shortened by 5 bases and J by 2 bases, with 10 bases between the two germline ends. This CDR3 comprises 13 residues. Looked up from germline, CDR1 is SGHRS and CDR2 is YFSETQ. Written as DNA, the CDR3 is TGCGCCAGCAGGTTCTCGGTAAACACTGAAGCTTTCTTT. This codes for CASRFSVNTEAFF.

In nucleotides, the CDR3 is TGTGCCAGCTCACCACCCGGGACAGGGGTTGGCTACACCTTC. Its translation: CASSPPGTGVGYTF. The chain employs TRBV18 and TRBJ1-2; TRBD1 aligns across 10 bases. There are 14 residues in the CDR3. From germline, CDR1 is KGHSH and CDR2 LQKENI. With V trimmed by 0 bases and J by 7 bases, 2 bases remained unmatched.

The gene calls are TRBV5-6 and TRBJ2-5; 8 nucleotides align to TRBD2. The V segment lost 4 bases and the J segment 3 bases; nucleotides outside the gene matches: 11. Germline V gene lookup returns CDR1 SGHDT and CDR2 YYEEEE. The CDR3 is 16 residues long. CDR3 DNA sequence: TGTGCCAGCAGCCTTTTGACCGGGACTAGAGAAGAGACCCAGTACTTC. The encoded protein is CASSLLTGTREETQYF. Filled out from reference TRBV5-6 and TRBJ2-5, the complete variable domain reads DAGVTQSPTHLIKTRGQQVTLRCSPKSGHDTVSWYQQALGQGPQFIFQYYEEEERQRGNFPDRFSGHQFPNYSSELNVNALLLGDSALYLCASSLLTGTREETQYFGPGTRLLVL.

J is TRBJ2-7 and V is TRBV3-1 (or the pseudogene TRBV3-2); TRBD2 agrees at 15 bases. The CDR3 loop spans 19 amino acids. V shed 4 bases, J shed 4 bases, and the junction held 14 bases outside the gene matches. Looked up from germline, CDR1 is LGHDT and CDR2 is YNNKEL (reference sequence). This CDR3 reads CASSPHPWTSGGAGYEQYF. CDR3 nucleotides: TGTGCCAGCAGCCCACATCCTTGGACTAGCGGGGGGGCCGGATACGAGCAGTACTTC.

The CDR3 nucleotides read TGTGCCAGCAGCCTCTATGGGGGCTCTGAAGCTTTCTTT. It translates to CASSLYGGSEAFF. This sequence joins TRBV14 and TRBJ1-1; D might be TRBD1 (6 bases). V lost 4 bases and J 6 bases, leaving 12 bases between the germline ends. This CDR3 is 13 amino acids long. Germline-derived CDR1 and CDR2 are SGHDN and FVKESK. The whole variable domain, remainder taken from reference TRBV14 and TRBJ1-1, is EAGVTQFPSHSVIEKGQTVTLRCDPISGHDNLYWYRRVMGKEIKFLLHFVKESKQDESGMPNNRFLAERTGGTYSTLKVQPAELEDSGVYFCASSLYGGSEAFFGQGTRLTVV.

This chain connects TRBV6-5 to TRBJ1-6; 7 bases match TRBD1. CDR1 and CDR2 (germline): MNHEY, SVGAGI. The CDR3 length is 14 residues. V trimming: 7 bases; J trimming: 7 bases; junction bases outside the gene matches: 7. CDR3 nucleotides: TGTGCCAGCAACTACGACAGGGAGAATTCACCCCTCCACTTT. Translation gives CASNYDRENSPLHF.

The chain employs TRBV9 and TRBJ1-2; D is ambiguous. The CDR3 runs 16 residues. Trimming pared 5 bases from V and 0 bases from J, leaving 17 bases between. Germline V gives CDR1 SGDLS, CDR2 YYNGEE. Written as DNA, the CDR3 is TGTGCCAGCAGTCAAGTGGAAACCGGGGCTAACTATGGCTACACCTTC. Translated, it gives CASSQVETGANYGYTF.

The chain carries TRBV27 and TRBJ1-1; a possible D gene is TRBD1 (5 bases). The germline CDR1 and CDR2 sequences are MNHEY and SMNVEV (reference sequence). Trimming pared 3 bases from V and 3 bases from J, leaving 8 bases between. CDR3 size: 13 residues. CDR3: CASSLGLYTEAFF. CDR3 sequence (DNA): TGTGCCAGCAGTTTGGGACTTTACACTGAAGCTTTCTTT.

J is TRBJ2-1 and V is TRBV2; D gene unclear. The CDR3 sequence is 12 residues long. CDR1 is SNHLY and CDR2 is FYNNEI in the germline V gene. V lost 4 bases and J lost 9, with 10 bases in between. The CDR3 protein is CASSVGVGEQFF. The CDR3 DNA reads TGTGCCAGCAGTGTAGGAGTCGGTGAGCAGTTCTTC. The variable domain in full, completed from reference TRBV2 and TRBJ2-1, reads EPEVTQTPSHQVTQMGQEVILRCVPISNHLYFYWYRQILGQKVEFLVSFYNNEISEKSEIFDDQFSVERPDGSNFTLKIRSTKLEDSAMYFCASSVGVGEQFFGPGTRLTVL.

This clone was detected only once. The genes are TRBV3-1 (or the pseudogene TRBV3-2) and TRBJ2-1; D is perhaps TRBD2 (7 bases). The length of the CDR3 is 18 residues. In germline, CDR1 is LGHDT, CDR2 YNNKEL (reference sequence). The V and J ends lost 0 bases and 5 bases respectively, with 20 bases between them. The CDR3 sequence: CASSQDLSWGGAHNEQFF. The CDR3 bases are TGTGCCAGCAGCCAAGATCTTAGTTGGGGGGGGGCCCACAATGAGCAGTTCTTC.

In its sample, this clone was seen a few times. This sample includes further DNA sequences coding for the same CDR3. The gene calls are TRBV27 and TRBJ2-1; TRBD2 agrees at 16 bases. Trimming removed 2 bases from V and 3 bases from J; junction bases left unmatched: 1. The CDR3 runs to 17 residues. CDR1 and CDR2 (germline): MNHEY, SMNVEV (reference sequence). The CDR3 sequence is CASSLGTSGGVYNEQFF. The CDR3 DNA is TGTGCCAGCAGTTTAGGGACTAGCGGGGGGGTCTACAATGAGCAGTTCTTC.

The count of this clone is one. The chain combines TRBV7-3 with TRBJ1-2, with a possible D match to TRBD1 (5 bases). V shed 10 bases and J shed 4 bases, with 22 bases lying between them. CDR3 length: 15 residues. Germline CDR1 and CDR2: SGHTA and FQGTGA. The CDR3 region has the DNA TGTGCCACCCCCCACCCGGACGACAGCCGCTATGGCTACACCTTC. It encodes CATPHPDDSRYGYTF.

The rearrangement links TRBV18 to TRBJ1-5; no reliable D call. Trimming pared 2 bases from V and 0 bases from J, leaving 8 bases between. The CDR3 is made up of 15 amino acids. The germline CDR1 and CDR2 sequences are KGHSH and LQKENI. CDR3 region: CASSPFGGSNQPQHF. The CDR3 nucleotides read TGTGCCAGCTCACCATTCGGCGGTAGCAATCAGCCCCAGCATTTT.

CDR3 protein: CAWSLTPGGGYTF. The DNA for the CDR3 is TGTGCCTGGAGTCTTACACCGGGGGGTGGCTACACCTTC. This chain links TRBV30 with TRBJ1-2; weak D call: TRBD1 (5 bases). The CDR3 contains 13 residues. From germline, CDR1 is GTSNPN and CDR2 SVGIG (reference sequence). V dropped 2 bases and J dropped 7 bases, with 14 bases sitting between them.